Below are 22 T cell receptor beta chains sequenced from a single sample in a study of shared clonotypes between healthy human individuals. Assay: immunoSEQ multiplex PCR; the TCRdb copy retains only in-frame clones and omits some. The table lists roughly 2.5 million clones, around nine tenths of them singletons. Material: naive CD4+ T cells sorted from blood. Regarding subset: CD45RA+ positively selected. The receptors derive from a man between 18 and 35 years old in good health.

J is TRBJ1-2 and V is TRBV28; maybe TRBD1 (5 bases). V was cut by 7 bases and J by 0 bases, with 6 bases left in between. Germline V lookup: CDR1 MDHEN, CDR2 SYDVKM. CDR3 length equals 12 residues. The CDR3 here is CASKGANYGYTF. DNA of the CDR3: TGTGCCAGCAAAGGGGCTAACTATGGCTACACCTTC.

The chain carries TRBV28 and TRBJ1-2, with 11 bases lining up with TRBD1. V lost 10 bases, J lost 7 bases, and 8 bases stayed unmatched. The CDR3 is made up of 13 amino acids. Germline CDR1 and CDR2: MDHEN and SYDVKM. The CDR3 DNA follows: TGTGCCATCCGGACAGGGGGCCTTGGTGGCTACACCTTC. Protein product: CAIRTGGLGGYTF.

The chain uses TRBV2 and TRBJ2-5; 7 bases agree with TRBD2. Germline V lookup: CDR1 SNHLY, CDR2 FYNNEI. Trimming took 6 bases from V and 1 from J; bases not matched to a gene: 5. The CDR3 contains 14 residues. CDR3 in amino acids: CASSLGTIQETQYF. The CDR3 bases are TGTGCCAGCAGCCTCGGGACTATCCAAGAGACCCAGTACTTC.

The chain carries TRBV7-3 and TRBJ2-2; D possibly corresponds to TRBD2 (6 bases). Trimming pared 5 bases from V and 4 bases from J, leaving 17 bases between. CDR3 size: 16 residues. CDR1 SGHTA and CDR2 FQGTGA come from the germline V gene. CDR3 sequence reads: CASSPRWGVGTGELFF. CDR3 DNA sequence: TGTGCCAGCAGCCCTCGTTGGGGGGTGGGCACCGGGGAGCTGTTTTTT. Combining the CDR3 with reference TRBV7-3 and TRBJ2-2 gives the whole variable domain GAGVSQTPSNKVTEKGKYVELRCDPISGHTALYWYRQSLGQGPEFLIYFQGTGAADDSGLPNDRFFAVRPEGSVSTLKIQRTERGDSAVYLCASSPRWGVGTGELFFGEGSRLTVL.

The chain is built from TRBV10-3 and TRBJ2-5; 10 positions match TRBD2. Looked up from germline, CDR1 is ENHRY and CDR2 is SYGVKD. CDR3 length: 14 residues. The V gene end was trimmed by 9 bases and the J gene end by 1 base; junction bases not matched to a gene: 5. The CDR3: CAISSGGLQETQYF. The CDR3 DNA reads as TGTGCCATTTCTAGCGGGGGCCTCCAAGAGACCCAGTACTTC.

The chain employs TRBV7-9 and TRBJ2-5; possible D gene TRBD2, 5 bases. CDR1 and CDR2 (germline): SEHNR, FQNEAQ (reference sequence). V was clipped by 2 bases and J by 3 bases, with 10 bases between them. The CDR3 sequence is 14 residues long. The CDR3 DNA is TGTGCCAGCAGCTTATTACTAGACGAAGAGACCCAGTACTTC. Its protein is CASSLLLDEETQYF.

The chain is built from TRBV28 and TRBJ1-4; D gene unclear. The V gene's germline CDR1 is MDHEN and CDR2 SYDVKM. The CDR3 is 15 amino acids. V lost 5 bases and J 7 bases, leaving 17 bases between the germline ends. The CDR3 bases are TGTGCCAGCAGTACCCCGGGGATGGGTAGTGAAAAACTGTTTTTT. Its protein product is CASSTPGMGSEKLFF.

The CDR3 region is CASSLYGSRTGRETQYF. CDR3 nucleotide sequence: TGTGCCAGCAGTTTATATGGGTCGCGAACAGGAAGAGAGACCCAGTACTTC. The chain links TRBV28 to TRBJ2-5; D is possibly TRBD1 (5 bases). The CDR3 spans 17 residues. CDR1 is MDHEN and CDR2 is SYDVKM in the germline V gene. Trimming cost V 1 base and J 4 bases, with 19 bases left between them.

The V gene is TRBV4-2, the J gene TRBJ1-3; D unresolved. The CDR3 covers 14 residues. Trimming removed 0 bases at V and 4 bases at J, with 7 bases between. Germline lookup yields CDR1 LGHNA and CDR2 YNFKEQ. The chain's CDR3 is CASSQEIGGNTIYF. Written as DNA, the CDR3 is TGTGCCAGCAGCCAAGAGATAGGGGGAAACACCATATATTTT.

CDR3 loop: CASSRTGRGYQETQYF. The CDR3 DNA reads as TGCGCCAGCAGCCGGACAGGGAGGGGGTACCAAGAGACCCAGTACTTC. The chain combines TRBV4-3 with TRBJ2-5, with D possibly TRBD1 on 8 matching bases. Germline V gene data show CDR1 as LGHNA and CDR2 as YSLEER. Trimming pared 4 bases from V and 0 bases from J, leaving 15 bases between. The CDR3 consists of 16 residues.

The chain couples TRBV6-1 to TRBJ2-1, with 7 bases aligning to TRBD1. The germline gives CDR1 MNHNS, CDR2 SASEGT. V shed 7 bases and J 4 bases; nucleotides not matched to a gene: 7. The CDR3 runs to 14 residues. DNA for the CDR3: TGTGCCAGCACGGTGGGGACAGTGTACAATGAGCAGTTCTTC. Translating it yields CASTVGTVYNEQFF.

The chain links TRBV6-5 to TRBJ2-7, with D uncertain. The CDR3 is 10 residues long. Trimming shortened V by 8 bases and J by 11 bases, and 13 bases separated the two germline ends. CDR1 MNHEY and CDR2 SVGAGI come from the germline V gene. The DNA for the CDR3 is TGTGCCAGCCAAGACGTAGAGGAGTACTTC. Translation: CASQDVEEYF.

The chain recombines TRBV19 with TRBJ2-5; D possibly corresponds to TRBD2 (7 bases). Per the germline V gene, CDR1 is LNHDA and CDR2 is SQIVND (reference sequence). This CDR3 region has 15 residues. V was clipped by 6 bases and J by 5 bases, with 19 bases between them. The CDR3 nucleotides read TGTGCCAGTAGGGAACAGGGAGGGACGGGGGAGACCCAGTACTTC. Translating gives CASREQGGTGETQYF.

The chain links TRBV30 to TRBJ1-6; D possibly corresponds to TRBD1 (6 bases). Trimming shortened V by 8 bases and J by 15 bases, and 17 bases separated the two germline ends. The CDR3 loop spans 11 amino acids. Germline V gene sequence: CDR1 GTSNPN, CDR2 SVGIG (reference sequence). The CDR3 protein is CAQGQGLLLHF. For the CDR3, the DNA is TGTGCCCAGGGGCAGGGCCTGCTCCTCCACTTT.

The CDR3 sequence is CASSPAISYNEQFF. CDR3 in DNA: TGTGCCAGTAGCCCTGCAATCTCCTACAATGAGCAGTTCTTC. The chain recombines TRBV19 with TRBJ2-1; D is unclear. The CDR3 has 14 amino acids. Germline CDR1 reads LNHDA; CDR2 reads SQIVND (reference sequence). V lost 6 bases and J 0 bases, leaving 9 bases between the germline ends.

The CDR3 nucleotides are TGTGCCATCAGCCGGACAGGGGGAGATAGCAATCAGCCCCAGCATTTT. Amino acids: CAISRTGGDSNQPQHF. The chain has TRBV10-3 and TRBJ1-5; 10 nucleotides match TRBD1. Germline lookup yields CDR1 ENHRY and CDR2 SYGVKD. CDR3 size: 16 residues. J lost 0 bases, V lost 6 bases, and 5 bases had no gene match.

The chain couples TRBV19 to TRBJ1-5; 9 bases agree with TRBD1. CDR3 length: 16 residues. Germline values: CDR1 LNHDA, CDR2 SQIVND (reference sequence). V lost 6 bases, J lost 3 bases, and 9 bases stayed unmatched. The DNA of the CDR3 is TGTGCCAGTAGGAGCCCGGGACAGGGAAACAATCAGCCCCAGCATTTT. Encoded protein: CASRSPGQGNNQPQHF.

The chain links TRBV6-5 to TRBJ1-2; 9 nucleotides align to TRBD1. V was clipped by 7 bases and J by 4 bases; unmatched bases: 7. Germline V CDR1 and CDR2: MNHEY, SVGAGI. The CDR3 extends over 14 amino acids. CDR3 DNA sequence: TGTGCCAGCACAAGGACAGGGGCCCTCTATGGCTACACCTTC. Its protein is CASTRTGALYGYTF.

Comment on this clone: The sample has other DNA sequences that encode this CDR3 too. The chain has TRBV18 and TRBJ2-5, with D perhaps matching TRBD1 or TRBD2 (5 bases each). V lost 4 bases, J lost 5 bases, and 8 bases lay in between. This CDR3 contains 12 residues. The germline gives CDR1 KGHSH, CDR2 LQKENI. The CDR3 coding sequence is TGTGCCAGCTCACGGGACCGGGAGACCCAGTACTTC. Protein product: CASSRDRETQYF.

The chain links TRBV11-2 to TRBJ2-3; TRBD2 matches at 10 bases. The CDR3 spans 15 residues. The J segment lost 1 base and the V segment lost 5 bases, leaving 3 bases of the junction unmatched. Germline CDR1 reads SGHAT; CDR2 reads FQNNGV. The CDR3 loop is CASSPSGSRTDTQYF. As DNA, the CDR3 is TGTGCCAGCAGCCCTAGCGGGAGTCGCACAGATACGCAGTATTTT.

The chain is built from TRBV19 and TRBJ1-5; TRBD1 matches 7 bases. The germline CDR1 and CDR2 sequences are LNHDA and SQIVND (reference sequence). The J segment lost 5 bases and the V segment lost 6 bases, leaving 10 bases of the junction unmatched. CDR3 length: 15 amino acids. The CDR3 DNA sequence: TGTGCCAGTAGGCCCACGGGACAGAGGGATCAGCCCCAGCATTTT. It specifies CASRPTGQRDQPQHF. The variable domain in full, completed from reference TRBV19 and TRBJ1-5, reads DGGITQSPKYLFRKEGQNVTLSCEQNLNHDAMYWYRQDPGQGLRLIYYSQIVNDFQKGDIAEGYSVSREKKESFPLTVTSAQKNPTAFYLCASRPTGQRDQPQHFGDGTRLSIL.

The chain joins TRBV21-1 to TRBJ2-5; TRBD2, the D gene given by the table, was not confirmed from the DNA. TRBV21-1 is a known pseudogene. The CDR3 extends over 16 amino acids. The CDR3 nucleotides are TGTGCCAGCAGCAAAGGCTGTGCGCGGGGACCCGACGACCAGTACTTC. As protein: CASSKGCARGPDDQYF.